Shown below are 16 T cell receptor beta chains from a single sample sequenced in a study of T cell repertoires in cytomegalovirus infection. TCRdb used MiXCR to reprocess the reads, holding one entry per CDR3 protein. The sample consists of about 140,000 distinct CDR3 sequences, about 6.1% of them appearing once. Sequencing used PBMCs. Receptors originate from a human donor in good health (CMV status not recorded). Some clones in this sample may be carry-over from other donors' samples.

In its sample, this clonotype was seen many times. The chain couples TRBV28 to TRBJ2-5; TRBD2 matches at 11 bases. This CDR3 comprises 17 residues. CDR1 and CDR2 from the germline V gene are MDHEN and SYDVKM. With V trimmed by 5 bases and J by 0 bases, 8 bases remained unmatched. The CDR3 here is CASSVRLAGLHQETQYF. CDR3 nucleotide sequence: TGTGCCAGCAGTGTTCGACTAGCGGGGCTCCACCAAGAGACCCAGTACTTC.

This clonotype was observed many times. This chain links TRBV7-6 with TRBJ1-1; D remains ambiguous. Germline V gives CDR1 SGHVS, CDR2 FNYEAQ. V shed 2 bases and J shed 6 bases, with 7 bases lying between them. CDR3 size: 12 residues. CDR3 residues: CASSLSPAEAFF. In nucleotides, the CDR3 is TGTGCCAGCAGCTTAAGCCCAGCTGAAGCTTTCTTT.

This clonotype was seen ten or more times. This chain connects TRBV3-1 to TRBJ2-7; 11 positions match TRBD2. Germline-derived CDR1 and CDR2 are LGHDT and YNNKEL (reference sequence). CDR3 size: 15 residues. The ends lost 6 bases at V and 2 bases at J; junction bases unmatched: 6. The CDR3 protein is CASSHTSGGTYEQYF. CDR3 sequence (DNA): TGTGCCAGCAGTCACACTAGCGGGGGAACCTACGAGCAGTACTTC.

Notes on this clonotype: This could be a read error, since a much larger clone is one nucleotide away. This chain joins TRBV29-1 and TRBJ2-3; D is perhaps TRBD1 or TRBD2 (5 bases each). The length of the CDR3 is 14 residues. The germline V gene has CDR1 SQVTM and CDR2 ANQGSEA. V was clipped by 7 bases and J by 0 bases, with 14 bases between them. The CDR3 DNA reads as TGCAGCGGGCTGAGGGGAACTAGCACAGATACGCAGTATTTT. Amino acids: CSGLRGTSTDTQYF.

This clonotype was observed at least ten times. J is TRBJ2-7 and V is TRBV12-5; D ambiguous. The V and J ends lost 2 bases and 0 bases respectively, with 8 bases between them. The CDR3 spans 14 residues. Per germline, CDR1 LGHNT and CDR2 FRNRAP. CDR3 sequence (DNA): TGTGCTAGTGGTTTGATTGCAGCCTCCTACGAGCAGTACTTC. Protein product: CASGLIAASYEQYF. Looking up the rest from reference TRBV12-5 and TRBJ2-7 gives the full variable domain: DARVTQTPRHKVTEMGQEVTMRCQPILGHNTVFWYRQTMMQGLELLAYFRNRAPLDDSGMPKDRFSAEMPDATLATLKIQPSEPRDSAVYFCASGLIAASYEQYFGPGTRLTVT.

Many counts were recorded for this clonotype. The chain carries TRBV6-1 and TRBJ2-1; D uncertain. CDR3 length: 12 residues. Per germline, CDR1 MNHNS and CDR2 SASEGT. V was pared by 7 bases and J by 3 bases, with 7 bases between. The CDR3 region has the DNA TGTGCCAGCACCTCCTTCTACAATGAGCAGTTCTTC. Translating gives CASTSFYNEQFF.

Ten or more counts support this clonotype. This chain joins TRBV28 and TRBJ1-5; D uncertain. The CDR3 runs to 13 residues. Germline V gene lookup returns CDR1 MDHEN and CDR2 SYDVKM. V lost 9 bases to trimming and J lost 0 bases, with 9 bases between them. CDR3 protein: CASQVDSNQPQHF. Here the CDR3 DNA reads TGTGCCAGTCAGGTCGATAGCAATCAGCCCCAGCATTTT. The complete variable domain, with remaining parts taken from reference TRBV28 and TRBJ1-5, reads DVKVTQSSRYLVKRTGEKVFLECVQDMDHENMFWYRQDPGLGLRLIYFSYDVKMKEKGDIPEGYSVSREKKERFSLILESASTNQTSMYLCASQVDSNQPQHFGDGTRLSIL.

This clonotype was seen at least ten times. The chain links TRBV2 to TRBJ1-1, with D unresolved. The germline gives CDR1 SNHLY, CDR2 FYNNEI. The CDR3 length is 15 residues. The ends were cut back, 7 bases at V and 4 bases at J, with 19 bases in the middle. In DNA, the CDR3 is TGTGCCAGCACCGCAGGTTCACCCTCGTTCACTGAAGCTTTCTTT. It yields the protein CASTAGSPSFTEAFF.

This clonotype appeared many times. This chain uses TRBV4-3 with TRBJ2-3; possibly TRBD1 or TRBD2 for D (5 bases each). The V gene's germline CDR1 is LGHNA and CDR2 YSLEER. There are 18 residues in the CDR3. The germline V and J ends were trimmed by 3 bases and 1 base, with 20 bases remaining between them. CDR3 coding DNA: TGCGCCAGCAGCCAGGGACCCCCTGGAACCCTAGGCACAGATACGCAGTATTTT. Protein product: CASSQGPPGTLGTDTQYF.

This clonotype was seen a few times. CDR3 sequence (DNA): TGTGCCAGTGGACGTTTGGGGCAGGGCTACGAGCAGTACTTC. Amino acid sequence: CASGRLGQGYEQYF. V and J are TRBV19 and TRBJ2-7, with D maybe TRBD1 (5 bases). Per germline, CDR1 LNHDA and CDR2 SQIVND (reference sequence). CDR3 length: 14 residues. The germline V and J ends were trimmed by 8 bases and 3 bases, with 17 bases remaining between them.

This clonotype was recorded a few times. The CDR3 here is CASSLTGMMNTEAFF. For the CDR3, the DNA is TGTGCCAGCAGTTTGACAGGGATGATGAACACTGAAGCTTTCTTT. The chain links TRBV12-3 or TRBV12-4 to TRBJ1-1; 7 nucleotides match TRBD1. After removal of 3 bases from V and 0 bases from J, the junction contained 4 bases not matched to a gene. The CDR3 is made up of 15 amino acids.

This clonotype was seen ten or more times. The genes are TRBV19 and TRBJ1-5; 8 positions agree with TRBD1. With 3 bases clipped from V and 0 bases from J, the junction kept 16 bases outside the gene matches. The CDR3 totals 20 residues. CDR1 LNHDA and CDR2 SQIVND come from the germline V gene (reference sequence). The CDR3 nucleotides read TGTGCCAGTAGTATCGATACCTTACAGGGGGATACCTATAGCAATCAGCCCCAGCATTTT. It yields the protein CASSIDTLQGDTYSNQPQHF.

This clonotype was counted ten times or more. The CDR3 DNA is TGTGCCAGCAGCTCTCGAGGGGAGAGTTCAGCAGATACGCAGTATTTT. Translating gives CASSSRGESSADTQYF. This chain connects TRBV7-2 to TRBJ2-3, with D perhaps given as TRBD1 or TRBD2 (5 bases each). The CDR3 runs to 16 residues. The V end lost 4 bases, the J end lost 4 bases, and 18 bases lay between the germline ends. Germline V gene data show CDR1 as SGHTA and CDR2 as FQGNSA.

This clonotype was seen many times. The chain carries TRBV4-1 and TRBJ2-1; D is unclear. CDR1 and CDR2 (germline): MGHRA, YSYEKL. V lost 0 bases and J 12 bases, leaving 12 bases between the germline ends. CDR3 length equals 13 residues. The DNA of the CDR3 is TGCGCCAGCAGCCAAGACCAGCCGACAATGCAGTTCTTC. Translated, it gives CASSQDQPTMQFF.

This clonotype was seen many times. This chain uses TRBV28 with TRBJ1-4; D remains ambiguous. Per germline, CDR1 MDHEN and CDR2 SYDVKM. V dropped 7 bases and J dropped 8 bases, with 17 bases sitting between them. The CDR3 consists of 14 residues. CDR3 coding DNA: TGTGCCAGCACCTTGGGTCGGGGAAGGGAAAAACTGTTTTTT. Its protein is CASTLGRGREKLFF. Based on the CDR3 plus reference TRBV28 and TRBJ1-4, the full variable domain is DVKVTQSSRYLVKRTGEKVFLECVQDMDHENMFWYRQDPGLGLRLIYFSYDVKMKEKGDIPEGYSVSREKKERFSLILESASTNQTSMYLCASTLGRGREKLFFGSGTQLSVL.

This clonotype came up many times. This rearrangement joins TRBV7-8 to TRBJ2-6; D unresolved. Germline CDR1 SGHVS, CDR2 FQNEAQ. This CDR3 has 16 amino acids. Trimming pared 1 base from V and 2 bases from J, leaving 9 bases between. This CDR3 reads CASSLVGRAGANVLTF. CDR3 coding DNA: TGTGCCAGCAGCTTAGTGGGTCGGGCTGGGGCCAACGTCCTGACTTTC.